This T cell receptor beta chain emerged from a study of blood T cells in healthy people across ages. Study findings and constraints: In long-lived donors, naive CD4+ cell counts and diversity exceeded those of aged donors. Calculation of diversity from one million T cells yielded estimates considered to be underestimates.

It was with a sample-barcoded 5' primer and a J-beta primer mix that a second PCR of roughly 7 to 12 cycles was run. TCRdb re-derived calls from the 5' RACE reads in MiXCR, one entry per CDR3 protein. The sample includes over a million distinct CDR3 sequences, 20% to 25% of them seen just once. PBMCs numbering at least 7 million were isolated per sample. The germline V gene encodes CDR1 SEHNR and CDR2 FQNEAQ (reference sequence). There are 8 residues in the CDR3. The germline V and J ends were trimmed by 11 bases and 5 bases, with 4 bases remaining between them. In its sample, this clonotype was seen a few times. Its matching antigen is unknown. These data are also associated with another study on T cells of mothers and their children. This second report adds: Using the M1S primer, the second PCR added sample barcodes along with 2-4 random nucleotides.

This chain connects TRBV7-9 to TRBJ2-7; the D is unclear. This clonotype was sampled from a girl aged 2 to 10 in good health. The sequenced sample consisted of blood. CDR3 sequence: CAGDEQYF. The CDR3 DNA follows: TGTGCCGGGGACGAGCAGTACTTC.